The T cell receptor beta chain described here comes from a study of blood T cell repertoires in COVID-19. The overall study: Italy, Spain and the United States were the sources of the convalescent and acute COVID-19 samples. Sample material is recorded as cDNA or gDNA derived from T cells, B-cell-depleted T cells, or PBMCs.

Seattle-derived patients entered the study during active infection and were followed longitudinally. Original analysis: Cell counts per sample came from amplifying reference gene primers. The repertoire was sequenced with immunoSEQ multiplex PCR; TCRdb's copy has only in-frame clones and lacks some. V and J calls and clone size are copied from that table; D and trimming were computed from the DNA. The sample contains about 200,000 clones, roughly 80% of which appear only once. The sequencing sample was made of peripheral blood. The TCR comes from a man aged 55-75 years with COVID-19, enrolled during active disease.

Here the CDR3 reads CASSEGGKNTEAFF. CDR3 sequence (DNA): TGTGCCAGCAGTGAGGGAGGGAAAAACACTGAAGCTTTCTTT. This chain links TRBV6-1 with TRBJ1-1; D gene ambiguous. Germline loops: CDR1 MNHNS, CDR2 SASEGT. The CDR3 has 14 residues. Trimming cost V 3 bases and J 2 bases, with 10 bases left between them.